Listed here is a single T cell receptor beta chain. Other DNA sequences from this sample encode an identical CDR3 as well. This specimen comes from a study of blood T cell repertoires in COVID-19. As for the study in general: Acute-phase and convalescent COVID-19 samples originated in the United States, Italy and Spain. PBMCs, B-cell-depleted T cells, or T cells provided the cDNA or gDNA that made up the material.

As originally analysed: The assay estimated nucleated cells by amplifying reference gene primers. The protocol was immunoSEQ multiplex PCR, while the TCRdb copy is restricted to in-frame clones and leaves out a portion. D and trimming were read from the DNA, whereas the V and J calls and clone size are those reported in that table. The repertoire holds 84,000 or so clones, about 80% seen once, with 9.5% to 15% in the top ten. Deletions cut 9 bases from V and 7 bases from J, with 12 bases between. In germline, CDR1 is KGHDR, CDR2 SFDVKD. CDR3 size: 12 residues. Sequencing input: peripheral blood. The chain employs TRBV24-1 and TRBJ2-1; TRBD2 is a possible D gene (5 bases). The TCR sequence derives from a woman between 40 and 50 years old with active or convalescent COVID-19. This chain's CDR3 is CATRGLANEQFF. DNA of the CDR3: TGTGCCACCCGCGGACTGGCAAATGAGCAGTTCTTC.